Below are 2 T cell receptor beta chains sequenced from a single sample in a study of T-cell reconstitution after alpha-beta-depleted transplantation in children. The TCRbeta library incorporated unique molecular identifiers. Each CDR3 protein gets one entry after TCRdb re-called the PCR reads with MiXCR. The table includes about 420,000 distinct CDR3 sequences, around 15% detected once. This specimen was PBMCs, mostly from graft donor cells, taken 360 days after TCRalphabeta/CD19-depleted stem cell transplant. These receptors were taken from a boy less than two years old who had a stem cell transplant for Wiskott-Aldrich syndrome, so the T cells may come from the graft donor.

This clonotype was observed a handful of times. CDR3 nucleotide sequence: TGCGCCAGCAGCCCCTTTGGGGGATACACTGAAGCTTTCTTT. Residues: CASSPFGGYTEAFF. The chain combines TRBV5-1 with TRBJ1-1; tentatively, D is TRBD1 (5 bases). Trimming left V 4 bases short and J 3 bases short, with 13 bases between. Per the germline V gene, CDR1 is SGHRS and CDR2 is YFSETQ. This CDR3 contains 14 residues.

V usage is TRBV20-1 and J usage is TRBJ1-5; 11 bases are shared with TRBD1. Per the germline V gene, CDR1 is DFQATT and CDR2 is SNEGSKA (reference sequence). J was trimmed by 1 base and V by 6 bases; bases with no gene match: 2. CDR3 length: 14 residues. Here the CDR3 DNA reads TGCAGTGCCCGGGACAGGGGGAGCAATCAGCCCCAGCATTTT. This sequence encodes CSARDRGSNQPQHF.